This T cell receptor beta chain was observed in a study of response to subunit inactivated influenza vaccine. The study, taken as a whole, reports: After each seasonal influenza vaccination, few new T cells are recruited, the authors suggested.

MiXCR, applied by TCRdb to the RT-PCR reads, yields one record per CDR3 protein. The sample comprises fewer than 600,000 distinct CDR3 sequences, under 8.5% of which are singletons, and around 13% rests with the top ten. V was cut by 6 bases and J by 4 bases, with 15 bases left in between. The CDR3 length is 15 residues. A remark on this clonotype: Its target is not known.

The input for sequencing was PBMCs from blood, taken less than 30 months after vaccination. This clonotype originated in a man aged 50 to 69 who received an inactivated influenza vaccine. The rearrangement links TRBV12-3 or TRBV12-4 to TRBJ1-4; D call uncertain. The CDR3 is CASSFSARGNEKLFF. In DNA form, the CDR3 reads TGTGCCAGCAGCTTTTCGGCTCGGGGTAATGAAAAACTGTTTTTT.